What follows is one T cell receptor (beta chain) and its context. It has no known antigen specificity. Base qualities are missing; no much larger clone stands one base away. This record belongs to a study of blood T cell repertoires in COVID-19 (dated by TCRdb to about 2020). Background on the whole study: The collaborator samples originated in the United States, Italy and Spain and spanned the acute and convalescent phases of COVID-19. The prospective study material was composed of cDNA or gDNA derived from T cells, B-cell-depleted T cells, or PBMCs. The repertoires were released in a freely available public database meant as a resource for research on the immune response to SARS-CoV-2. Sample metadata almost always included a de-identified subject ID, COVID-19 status, age in years and sex. Samples came from the ongoing ImmuneRACE study (first 160 participants) plus 1,254 subjects from 6 global collaborators. Where available, HLA class I and class II types were obtained from metadata supplied by the sample provider rather than from assay-based typing. The dataset comprised deeply sampled blood TCRbeta repertoires from subjects exposed to, actively infected with, or recovered from COVID-19.

Points the paper makes about the study in general: Clinical and demographic metadata were provided uncurated, with the amount varying by source and participant.

The germline V gene (reference sequence) supplies CDR1 LNHDA and CDR2 SQIVND. Trimming removed 7 bases from V and 6 bases from J, leaving 24 bases between the germline ends. Measured from the cysteine to the phenylalanine, the CDR3 is 16 residues long. The DNA shown is the 48-base CDR3, in frame from base 1. TCRbeta CDR3 regions were amplified from genomic DNA using the immunoSEQ Assay, a bias-controlled multiplex PCR. In the paper's pipeline: The number of nucleated cells in each sample was estimated by amplification of reference gene primers within the assay. To quantify the absolute abundance of each unique TCRbeta CDR3 rearrangement, sequence reads were collapsed and filtered. For each sample, productive Simpson clonality was calculated by taking the square root of Simpson's diversity index across productive rearrangements. Imported from immuneACCESS, the table was reduced by TCRdb to in-frame sequences with V and J called. These copies leave out some clones; in studies compared against another copy, an unresolved V gene accounts for under half, and the cause of the remainder is not known. V, J and clone size reflect that table, while D and trimming were determined from the DNA. This sample has 250,000 to 350,000 clones in its table, and around 88% of those were observed once. The ten most abundant clones make up under 7% of the sample.

In the prospective study, participants were about 18 to 100 years old, resided in 24 geographic areas of the United States, and were enrolled through a virtual design. Cohort assignment in the prospective study relied on participant-reported clinical history from a screening survey and a study questionnaire. Recovered participants in ImmuneRACE Cohort 3 were defined as having two consecutive negative NP/OP PCR tests, clearance from a healthcare professional, or resolution of symptoms. Each participant in the prospective study had whole blood, serum and a nasopharyngeal or oropharyngeal swab collected by mobile phlebotomists. Prospective study participants could optionally give additional blood draws and questionnaires over a 2-month period. Prospective study blood samples were shipped either frozen or at room temperature before DNA extraction.

This clonotype was sampled from a woman aged 40 to 50 who had recovered from COVID-19. Recombination joined TRBV19 with TRBJ1-2, with no confident D gene call. Sequencing used PBMCs or T cells enriched from blood (not recorded which). Read as DNA, the sequence is TGTGCCAGTACCACTTTCCCGTTGAAACCAATGGATGGCTACACCTTC. Its protein product is CASTTFPLKPMDGYTF. The CDR3, completed at both ends by the reference TRBV19 and TRBJ1-2 genes, gives the full variable domain DGGITQSPKYLFRKEGQNVTLSCEQNLNHDAMYWYRQDPGQGLRLIYYSQIVNDFQKGDIAEGYSVSREKKESFPLTVTSAQKNPTAFYLCASTTFPLKPMDGYTFGSGTRLTVV.